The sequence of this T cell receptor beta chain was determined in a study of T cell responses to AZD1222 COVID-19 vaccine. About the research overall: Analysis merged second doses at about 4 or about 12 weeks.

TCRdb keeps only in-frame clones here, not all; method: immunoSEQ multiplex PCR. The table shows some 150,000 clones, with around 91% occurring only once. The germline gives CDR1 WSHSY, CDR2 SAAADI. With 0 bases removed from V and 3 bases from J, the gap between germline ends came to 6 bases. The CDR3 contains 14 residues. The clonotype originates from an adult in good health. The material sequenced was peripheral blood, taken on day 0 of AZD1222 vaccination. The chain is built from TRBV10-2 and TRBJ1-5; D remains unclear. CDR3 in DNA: TGCGCCAGCAGTGAGTCAAGGCTCAATCAGCCCCAGCATTTT. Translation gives CASSESRLNQPQHF.